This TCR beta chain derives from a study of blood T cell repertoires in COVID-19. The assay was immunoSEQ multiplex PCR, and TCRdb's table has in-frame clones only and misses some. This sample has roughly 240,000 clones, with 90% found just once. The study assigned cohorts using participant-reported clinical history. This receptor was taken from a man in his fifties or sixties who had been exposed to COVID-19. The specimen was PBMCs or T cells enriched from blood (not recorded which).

The CDR3 DNA reads TGTGCCAGCTCACCCCTCCTATGGAATGAGCAGTTCTTC. Protein: CASSPLLWNEQFF. This chain joins TRBV18 and TRBJ2-1; D is unresolved. Germline-derived CDR1 and CDR2 are KGHSH and LQKENI. Deletions cut 3 bases from V and 7 bases from J, with 10 bases between. This CDR3 comprises 13 residues.